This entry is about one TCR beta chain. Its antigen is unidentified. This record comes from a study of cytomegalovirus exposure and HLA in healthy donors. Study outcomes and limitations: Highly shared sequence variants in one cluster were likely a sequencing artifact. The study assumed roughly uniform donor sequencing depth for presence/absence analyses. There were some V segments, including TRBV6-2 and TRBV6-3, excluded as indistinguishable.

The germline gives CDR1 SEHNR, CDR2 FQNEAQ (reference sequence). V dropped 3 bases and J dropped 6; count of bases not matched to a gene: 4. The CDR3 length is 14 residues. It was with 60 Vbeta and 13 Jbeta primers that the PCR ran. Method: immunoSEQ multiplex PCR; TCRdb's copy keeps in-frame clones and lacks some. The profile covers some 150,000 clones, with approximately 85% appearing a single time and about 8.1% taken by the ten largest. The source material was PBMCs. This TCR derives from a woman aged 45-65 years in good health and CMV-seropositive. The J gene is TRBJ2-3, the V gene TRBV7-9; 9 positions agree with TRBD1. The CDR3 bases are TGTGCCAGCAGCTTCTACAGGGGGCGGGATACGCAGTATTTT. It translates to CASSFYRGRDTQYF.